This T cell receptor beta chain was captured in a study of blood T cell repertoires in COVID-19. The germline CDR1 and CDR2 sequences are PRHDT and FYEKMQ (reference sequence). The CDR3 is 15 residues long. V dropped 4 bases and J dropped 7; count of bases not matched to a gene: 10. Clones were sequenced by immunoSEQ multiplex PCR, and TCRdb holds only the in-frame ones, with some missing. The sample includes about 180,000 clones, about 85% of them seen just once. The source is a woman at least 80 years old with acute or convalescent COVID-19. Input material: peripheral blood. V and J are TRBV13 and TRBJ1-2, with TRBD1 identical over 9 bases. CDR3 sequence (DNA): TGTGCCAGCAGCTACAGAGGCCGGGACAGGGTTGGCTACACCTTC. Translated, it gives CASSYRGRDRVGYTF. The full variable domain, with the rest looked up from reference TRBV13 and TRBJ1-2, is AAGVIQSPRHLIKEKRETATLKCYPIPRHDTVYWYQQGPGQDPQFLISFYEKMQSDKGSIPDRFSAQQFSDYHSELNMSSLELGDSALYFCASSYRGRDRVGYTFGSGTRLTVV.